The clone carrying this TCR beta chain was counted only a few times. Its cognate antigen is unknown. This sample was included in a study of beta chain features in type 1 diabetes. CDR1 and CDR2 (germline): MNHNY, SVGAGI (reference sequence). The CDR3 loop spans 13 amino acids. V dropped 5 bases and J dropped 5 bases, with 12 bases sitting between them. Study-wide points: The question left open here concerned HLA type influencing TCRB rearrangement.

The isolated RNA, all of it, was reverse transcribed, so expressed TCRB transcripts were what got sequenced. Sequencing was performed with immunoSEQ multiplex PCR; in TCRdb, only in-frame clones are kept and a portion is missing. The sample has 150,000 to 190,000 clones; roughly 8% are singletons. The receptor was derived from a man between 18 and 35 years old in good health. The sequencing sample was made of central memory CD4+ T cells from blood. This chain links TRBV6-6 with TRBJ1-1, with TRBD1 as a possible D gene (6 bases). The CDR3 region is CASSRGGGTEAFF. CDR3 in DNA: TGTGCCAGCAGTCGAGGGGGGGGAACTGAAGCTTTCTTT.